The T cell receptor (beta chain) described here comes from a study of cytomegalovirus exposure and HLA in healthy donors. Study-level results: For most TCR sequences rarity was the rule, although some public TCRs occurred in many donors.

Comment on this clone: The antigen remains undetermined.

Sequencing used immunoSEQ multiplex PCR; TCRdb keeps in-frame clones, though not all of them. Of over 200,000 clones listed, around 87% are singletons. Trimming took 3 bases from V and 8 from J; bases not matched to a gene: 14. The CDR3 has 16 residues. CDR1 SGHRS and CDR2 YFSETQ come from the germline V gene. The donors were part of the validation cohort of roughly 110 subjects. That cohort was separate from the first cohort, which comprised 670 or so subjects. The specimen was PBMCs. The origin of this receptor is a woman aged 18-35 years in good health and CMV-seropositive. This chain connects TRBV5-1 to TRBJ2-3; 8 nucleotides align to TRBD1. The CDR3 protein is CASSSDRDRSFGTQYF. The CDR3 bases are TGCGCCAGCAGCTCGGACCGGGACAGGTCTTTTGGTACGCAGTATTTT.